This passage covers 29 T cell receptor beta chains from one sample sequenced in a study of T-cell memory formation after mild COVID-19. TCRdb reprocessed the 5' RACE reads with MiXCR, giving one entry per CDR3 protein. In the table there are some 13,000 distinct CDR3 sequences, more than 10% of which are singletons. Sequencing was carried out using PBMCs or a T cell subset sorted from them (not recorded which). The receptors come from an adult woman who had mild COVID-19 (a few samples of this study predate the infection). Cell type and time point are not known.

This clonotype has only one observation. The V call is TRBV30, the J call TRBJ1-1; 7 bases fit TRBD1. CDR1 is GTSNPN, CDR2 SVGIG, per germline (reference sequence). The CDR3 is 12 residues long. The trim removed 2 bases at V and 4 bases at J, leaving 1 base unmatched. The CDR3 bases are TGTGCCTGGAGTAGGACAGGCACTGAAGCTTTCTTT. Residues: CAWSRTGTEAFF.

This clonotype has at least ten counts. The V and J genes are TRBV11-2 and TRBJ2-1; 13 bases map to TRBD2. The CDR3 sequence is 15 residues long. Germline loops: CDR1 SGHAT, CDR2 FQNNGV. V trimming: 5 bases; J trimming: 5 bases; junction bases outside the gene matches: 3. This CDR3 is CASSLGLAGDNEQFF. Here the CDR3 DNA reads TGTGCCAGCAGCCTTGGACTAGCGGGGGACAATGAGCAGTTCTTC.

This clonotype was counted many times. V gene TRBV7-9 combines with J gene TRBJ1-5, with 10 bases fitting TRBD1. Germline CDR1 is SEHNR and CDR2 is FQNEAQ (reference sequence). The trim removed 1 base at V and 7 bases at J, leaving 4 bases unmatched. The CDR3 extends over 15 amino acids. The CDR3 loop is CASSLGTGGRQPQHF. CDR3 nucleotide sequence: TGTGCCAGCAGCTTAGGGACAGGGGGTAGACAGCCCCAGCATTTT. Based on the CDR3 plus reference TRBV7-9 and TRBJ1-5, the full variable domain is DTGVSQNPRHKITKRGQNVTFRCDPISEHNRLYWYRQTLGQGPEFLTYFQNEAQLEKSRLLSDRFSAERPKGSFSTLEIQRTEQGDSAMYLCASSLGTGGRQPQHFGDGTRLSIL.

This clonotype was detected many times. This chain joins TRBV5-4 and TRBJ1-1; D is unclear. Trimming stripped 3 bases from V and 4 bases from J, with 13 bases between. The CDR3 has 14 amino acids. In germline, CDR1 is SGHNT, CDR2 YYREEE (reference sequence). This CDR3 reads CASSSGLGFTEAFF. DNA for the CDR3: TGTGCCAGCAGCTCCGGACTGGGTTTCACTGAAGCTTTCTTT.

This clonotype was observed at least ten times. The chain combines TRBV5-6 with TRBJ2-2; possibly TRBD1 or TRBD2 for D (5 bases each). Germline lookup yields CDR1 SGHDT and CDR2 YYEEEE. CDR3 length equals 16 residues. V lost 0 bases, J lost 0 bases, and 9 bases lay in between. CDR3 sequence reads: CASSLVGTTNTGELFF. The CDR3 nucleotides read TGTGCCAGCAGCTTGGTGGGGACCACGAACACCGGGGAGCTGTTTTTT.

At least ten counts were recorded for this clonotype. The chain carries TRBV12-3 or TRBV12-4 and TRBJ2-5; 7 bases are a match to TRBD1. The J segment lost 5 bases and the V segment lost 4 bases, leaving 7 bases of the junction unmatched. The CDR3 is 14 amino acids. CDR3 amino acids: CASSSLGRGETQYF. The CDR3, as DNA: TGTGCCAGCAGTTCCCTTGGCAGGGGGGAGACCCAGTACTTC.

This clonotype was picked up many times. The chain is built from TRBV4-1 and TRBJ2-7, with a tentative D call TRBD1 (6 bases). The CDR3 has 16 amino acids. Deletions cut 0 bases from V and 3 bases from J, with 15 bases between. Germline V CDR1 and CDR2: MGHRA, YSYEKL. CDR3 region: CASSQEGARTYYEQYF. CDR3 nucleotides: TGCGCCAGCAGCCAAGAGGGGGCACGGACCTACTACGAGCAGTACTTC.

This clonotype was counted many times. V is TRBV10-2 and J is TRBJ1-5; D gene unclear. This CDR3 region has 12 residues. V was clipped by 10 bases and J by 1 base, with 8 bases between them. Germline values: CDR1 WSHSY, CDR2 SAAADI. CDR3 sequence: CATLGSNQPQHF. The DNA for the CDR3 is TGCGCCACATTAGGGAGCAATCAGCCCCAGCATTTT.

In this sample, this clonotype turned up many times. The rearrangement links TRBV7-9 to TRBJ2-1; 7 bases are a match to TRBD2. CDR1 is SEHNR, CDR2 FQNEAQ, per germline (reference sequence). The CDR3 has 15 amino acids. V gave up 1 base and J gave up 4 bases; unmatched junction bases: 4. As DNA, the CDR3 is TGTGCCAGCAGCTTAGAACTAGCGTCTTACAATGAGCAGTTCTTC. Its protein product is CASSLELASYNEQFF.

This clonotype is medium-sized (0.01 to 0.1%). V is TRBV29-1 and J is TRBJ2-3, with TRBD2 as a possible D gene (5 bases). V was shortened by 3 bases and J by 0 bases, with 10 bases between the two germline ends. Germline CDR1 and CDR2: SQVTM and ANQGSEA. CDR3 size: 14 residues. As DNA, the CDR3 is TGCAGCGTTGACGGCGGGCTGAGCACAGATACGCAGTATTTT. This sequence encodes CSVDGGLSTDTQYF.

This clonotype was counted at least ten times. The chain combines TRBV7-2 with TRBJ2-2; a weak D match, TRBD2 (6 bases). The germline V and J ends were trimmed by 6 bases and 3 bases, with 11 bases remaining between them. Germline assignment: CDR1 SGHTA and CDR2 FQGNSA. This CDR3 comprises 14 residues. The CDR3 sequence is CASSYSGYTGELFF. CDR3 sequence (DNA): TGTGCCAGCAGTTATAGCGGCTACACCGGGGAGCTGTTTTTT.

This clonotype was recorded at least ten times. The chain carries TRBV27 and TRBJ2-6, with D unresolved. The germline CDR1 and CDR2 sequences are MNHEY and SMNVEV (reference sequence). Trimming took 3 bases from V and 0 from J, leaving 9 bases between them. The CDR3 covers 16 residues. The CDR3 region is CASSFRRSSGANVLTF. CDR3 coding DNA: TGTGCCAGCAGTTTTCGCAGGAGCTCTGGGGCCAACGTCCTGACTTTC.

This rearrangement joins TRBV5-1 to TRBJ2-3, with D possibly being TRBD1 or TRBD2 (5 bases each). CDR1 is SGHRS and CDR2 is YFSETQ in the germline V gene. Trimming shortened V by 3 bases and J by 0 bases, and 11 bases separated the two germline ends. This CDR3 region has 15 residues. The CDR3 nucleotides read TGCGCCAGCAGCTACCACCGGGACAGCACAGATACGCAGTATTTT. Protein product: CASSYHRDSTDTQYF.

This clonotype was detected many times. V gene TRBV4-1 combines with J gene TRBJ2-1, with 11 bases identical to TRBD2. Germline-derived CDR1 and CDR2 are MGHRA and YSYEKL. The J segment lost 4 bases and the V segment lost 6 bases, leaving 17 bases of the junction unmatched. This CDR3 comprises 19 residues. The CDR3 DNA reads TGCGCCAGCAGGGGGCAGGGGGATAGCGGGGGGGCCTCTTACAATGAGCAGTTCTTC. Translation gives CASRGQGDSGGASYNEQFF.

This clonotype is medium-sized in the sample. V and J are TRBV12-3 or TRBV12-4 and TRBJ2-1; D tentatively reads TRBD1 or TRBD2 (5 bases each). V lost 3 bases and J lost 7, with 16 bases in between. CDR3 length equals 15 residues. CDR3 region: CASSFFGQGENEQFF. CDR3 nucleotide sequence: TGTGCCAGCAGTTTTTTTGGGCAGGGAGAAAATGAGCAGTTCTTC.

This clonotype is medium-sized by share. The CDR3 DNA reads as TGTGCCAGCAGCGTCACTAGCGGGTGGGTCAATGAGCAGTTCTTC. It specifies CASSVTSGWVNEQFF. V is TRBV9 and J is TRBJ2-1; 9 bases line up with TRBD2. Germline V gene sequence: CDR1 SGDLS, CDR2 YYNGEE. The CDR3 is 15 residues long. Trimming at V came to 2 bases and at J to 6 bases, leaving 6 bases not matched to a gene.

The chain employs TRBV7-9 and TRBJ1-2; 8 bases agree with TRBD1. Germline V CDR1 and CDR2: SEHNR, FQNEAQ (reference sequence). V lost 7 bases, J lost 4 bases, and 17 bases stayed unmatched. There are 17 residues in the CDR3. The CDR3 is CASTQSGDRGKGYGYTF. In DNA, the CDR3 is TGTGCCAGCACCCAAAGTGGTGACAGGGGAAAAGGCTATGGCTACACCTTC.

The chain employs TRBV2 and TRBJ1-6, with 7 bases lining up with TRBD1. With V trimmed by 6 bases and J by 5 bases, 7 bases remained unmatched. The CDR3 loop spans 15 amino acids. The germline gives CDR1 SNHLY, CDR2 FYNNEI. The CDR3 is CASRQGGTDNSPLHF. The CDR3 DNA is TGTGCCAGCAGGCAGGGAGGGACAGATAATTCACCCCTCCACTTT.

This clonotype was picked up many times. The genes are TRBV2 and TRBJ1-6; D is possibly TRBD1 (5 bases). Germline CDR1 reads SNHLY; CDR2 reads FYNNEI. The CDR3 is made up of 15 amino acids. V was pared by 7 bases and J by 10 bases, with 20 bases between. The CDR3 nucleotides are TGTGCCAGCATCCCGAGACAGTCTGGTTGGTCACCCCTCCACTTT. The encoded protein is CASIPRQSGWSPLHF.

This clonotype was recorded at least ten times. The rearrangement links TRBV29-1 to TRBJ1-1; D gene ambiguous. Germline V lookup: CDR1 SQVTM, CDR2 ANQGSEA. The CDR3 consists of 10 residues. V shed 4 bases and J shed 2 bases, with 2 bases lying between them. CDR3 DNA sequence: TGCAGCGTTGCAAACACTGAAGCTTTCTTT. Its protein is CSVANTEAFF.

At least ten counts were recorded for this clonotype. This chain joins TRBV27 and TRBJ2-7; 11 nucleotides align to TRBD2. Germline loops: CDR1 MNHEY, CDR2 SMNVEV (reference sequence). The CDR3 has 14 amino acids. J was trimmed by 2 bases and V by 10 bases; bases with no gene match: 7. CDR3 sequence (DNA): TGTGCCACCGTCAAACTAGCGGGGGCCTACGAGCAGTACTTC. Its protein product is CATVKLAGAYEQYF.

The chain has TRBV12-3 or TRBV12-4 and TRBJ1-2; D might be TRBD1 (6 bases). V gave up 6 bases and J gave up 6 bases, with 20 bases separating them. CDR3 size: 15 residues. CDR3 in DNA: TGTGCCAGCAGCCCCCGGGGGCGTATATATAATGGCTACACCTTC. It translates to CASSPRGRIYNGYTF.

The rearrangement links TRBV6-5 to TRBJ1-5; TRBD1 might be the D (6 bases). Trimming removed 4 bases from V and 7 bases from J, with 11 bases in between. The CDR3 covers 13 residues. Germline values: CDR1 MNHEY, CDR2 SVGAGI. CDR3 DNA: TGTGCCAGCAGTTTACAGGGACACCAGCCCCAGCATTTT. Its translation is CASSLQGHQPQHF.

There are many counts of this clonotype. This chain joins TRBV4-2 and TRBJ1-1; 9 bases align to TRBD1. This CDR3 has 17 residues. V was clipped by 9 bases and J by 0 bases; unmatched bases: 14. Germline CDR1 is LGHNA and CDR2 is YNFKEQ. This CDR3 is CASQRDRVGRMNTEAFF. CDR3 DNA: TGTGCCAGTCAAAGGGACAGGGTCGGCCGAATGAACACTGAAGCTTTCTTT.

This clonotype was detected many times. The CDR3 sequence is CASSLEGWDSSPYGYTF. CDR3 nucleotides: TGTGCCAGCAGTTTGGAGGGATGGGACTCAAGTCCCTATGGCTACACCTTC. This sequence joins TRBV12-3 or TRBV12-4 and TRBJ1-2; perhaps TRBD1 as D (5 bases). The CDR3 extends over 17 amino acids. Trimming shortened V by 3 bases and J by 4 bases, and 21 bases separated the two germline ends.

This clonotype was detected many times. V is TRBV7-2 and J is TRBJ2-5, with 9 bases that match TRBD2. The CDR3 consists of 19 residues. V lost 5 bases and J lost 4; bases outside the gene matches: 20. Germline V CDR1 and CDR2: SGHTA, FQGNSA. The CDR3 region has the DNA TGTGCCAGCAGCCAGCCCGGGCTAGCGGGAAAATATGGTACAGAGACCCAGTACTTC. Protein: CASSQPGLAGKYGTETQYF.

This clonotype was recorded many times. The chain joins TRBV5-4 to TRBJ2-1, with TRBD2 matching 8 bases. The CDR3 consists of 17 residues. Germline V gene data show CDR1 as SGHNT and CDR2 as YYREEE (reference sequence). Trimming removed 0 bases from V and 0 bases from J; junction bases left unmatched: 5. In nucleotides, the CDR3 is TGTGCCAGCAGCTTGGAGTTAGCGGGATACTCCTACAATGAGCAGTTCTTC. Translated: CASSLELAGYSYNEQFF.

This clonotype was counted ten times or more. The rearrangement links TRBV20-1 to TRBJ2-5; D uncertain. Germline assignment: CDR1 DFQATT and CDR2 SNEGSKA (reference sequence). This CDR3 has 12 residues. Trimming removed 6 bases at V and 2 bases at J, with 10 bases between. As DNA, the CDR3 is TGCAGTGCCGGACCGTTACAAGAGACCCAGTACTTC. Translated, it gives CSAGPLQETQYF.

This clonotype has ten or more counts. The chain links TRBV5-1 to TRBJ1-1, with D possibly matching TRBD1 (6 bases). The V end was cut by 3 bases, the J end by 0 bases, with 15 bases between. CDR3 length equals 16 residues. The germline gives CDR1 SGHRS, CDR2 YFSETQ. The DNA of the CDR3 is TGCGCCAGCAGCTCCGATACCCGGACAGTGAACACTGAAGCTTTCTTT. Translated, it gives CASSSDTRTVNTEAFF.